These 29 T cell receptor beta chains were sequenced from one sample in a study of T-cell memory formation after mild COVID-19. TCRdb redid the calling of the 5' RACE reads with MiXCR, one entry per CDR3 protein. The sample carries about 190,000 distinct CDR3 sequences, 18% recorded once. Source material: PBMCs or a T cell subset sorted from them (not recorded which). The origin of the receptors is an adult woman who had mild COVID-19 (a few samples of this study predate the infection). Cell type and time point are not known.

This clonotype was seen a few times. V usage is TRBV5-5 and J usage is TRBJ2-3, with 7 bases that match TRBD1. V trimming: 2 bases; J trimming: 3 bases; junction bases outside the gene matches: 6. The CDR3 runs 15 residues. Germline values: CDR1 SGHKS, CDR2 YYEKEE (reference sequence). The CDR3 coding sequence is TGTGCCAGCAGCTTAGGTTCGGACAGGACAGATACGCAGTATTTT. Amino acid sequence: CASSLGSDRTDTQYF. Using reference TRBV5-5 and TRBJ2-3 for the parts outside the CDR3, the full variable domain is DAGVTQSPTHLIKTRGQQVTLRCSPISGHKSVSWYQQVLGQGPQFIFQYYEKEERGRGNFPDRFSARQFPNYSSELNVNALLLGDSALYLCASSLGSDRTDTQYFGPGTRLTVL.

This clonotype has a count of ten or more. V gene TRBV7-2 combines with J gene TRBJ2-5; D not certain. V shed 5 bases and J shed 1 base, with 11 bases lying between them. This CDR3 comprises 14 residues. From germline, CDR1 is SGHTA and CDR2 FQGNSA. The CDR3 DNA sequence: TGTGCCAGCAGCCAGAGCAGATCCCAAGAGACCCAGTACTTC. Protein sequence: CASSQSRSQETQYF.

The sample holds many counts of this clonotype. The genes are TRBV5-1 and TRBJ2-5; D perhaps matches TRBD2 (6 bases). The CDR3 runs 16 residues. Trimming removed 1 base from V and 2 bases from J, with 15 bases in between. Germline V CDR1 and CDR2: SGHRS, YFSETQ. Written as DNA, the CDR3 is TGCGCCAGCAGCTTGAATAAGGCGGGATCTCAAGAGACCCAGTACTTC. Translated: CASSLNKAGSQETQYF.

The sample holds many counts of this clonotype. The CDR3 loop reads CASKGYGNQPQHF. The CDR3 bases are TGTGCCAGCAAGGGGTATGGCAATCAGCCCCAGCATTTT. V usage is TRBV7-2 and J usage is TRBJ1-5, with a weak D call TRBD1 (5 bases). Between the trimmed V and J ends, which lost 7 bases and 2 bases, there was a span of 9 bases. This CDR3 comprises 13 residues. Germline CDR1 reads SGHTA; CDR2 reads FQGNSA.

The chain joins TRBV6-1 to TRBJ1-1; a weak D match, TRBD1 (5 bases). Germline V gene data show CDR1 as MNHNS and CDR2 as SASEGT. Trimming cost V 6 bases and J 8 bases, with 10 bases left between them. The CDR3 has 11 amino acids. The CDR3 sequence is CASRGDGEAFF. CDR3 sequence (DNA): TGTGCCAGCAGGGGGGACGGAGAAGCTTTCTTT.

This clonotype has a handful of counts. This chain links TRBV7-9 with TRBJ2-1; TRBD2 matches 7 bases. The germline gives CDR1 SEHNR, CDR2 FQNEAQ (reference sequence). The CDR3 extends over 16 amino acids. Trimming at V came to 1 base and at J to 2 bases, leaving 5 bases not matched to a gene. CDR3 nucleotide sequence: TGTGCCAGCAGCTTAGGGGGGGGAGCGGCCTACAATGAGCAGTTCTTC. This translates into CASSLGGGAAYNEQFF.

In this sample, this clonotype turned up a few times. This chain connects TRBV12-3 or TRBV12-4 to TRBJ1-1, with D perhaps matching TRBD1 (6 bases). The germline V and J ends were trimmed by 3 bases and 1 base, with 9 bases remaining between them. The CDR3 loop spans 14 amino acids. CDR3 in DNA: TGTGCCAGCAGTTTTATGGACAGGAACACTGAAGCTTTCTTT. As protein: CASSFMDRNTEAFF.

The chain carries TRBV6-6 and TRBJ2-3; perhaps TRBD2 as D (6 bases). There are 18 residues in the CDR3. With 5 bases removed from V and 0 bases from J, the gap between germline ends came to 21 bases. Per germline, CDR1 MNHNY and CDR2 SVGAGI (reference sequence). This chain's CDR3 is CASSPTGVAAISTDTQYF. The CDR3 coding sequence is TGTGCCAGCAGTCCCACGGGGGTAGCGGCGATTAGCACAGATACGCAGTATTTT.

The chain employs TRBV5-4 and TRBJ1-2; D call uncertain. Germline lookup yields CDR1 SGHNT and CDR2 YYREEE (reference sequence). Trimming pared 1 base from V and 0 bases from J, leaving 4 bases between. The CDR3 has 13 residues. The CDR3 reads CASSLLANYGYTF. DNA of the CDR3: TGTGCCAGCAGCTTGCTGGCTAACTATGGCTACACCTTC.

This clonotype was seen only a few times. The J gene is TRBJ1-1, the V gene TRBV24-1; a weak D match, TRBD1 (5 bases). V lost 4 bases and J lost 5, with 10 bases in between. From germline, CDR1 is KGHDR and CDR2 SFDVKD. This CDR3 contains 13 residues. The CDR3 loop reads CATSEGVRTEAFF. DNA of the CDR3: TGTGCCACCAGTGAAGGGGTGAGAACTGAAGCTTTCTTT.

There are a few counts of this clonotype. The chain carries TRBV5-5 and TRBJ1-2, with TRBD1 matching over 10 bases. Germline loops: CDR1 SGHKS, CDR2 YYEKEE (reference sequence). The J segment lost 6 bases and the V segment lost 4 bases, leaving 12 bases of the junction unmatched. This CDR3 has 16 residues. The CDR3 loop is CASSPQRPGTGDGYTF. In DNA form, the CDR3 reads TGTGCCAGCAGCCCCCAACGCCCCGGGACAGGGGATGGCTACACCTTC.

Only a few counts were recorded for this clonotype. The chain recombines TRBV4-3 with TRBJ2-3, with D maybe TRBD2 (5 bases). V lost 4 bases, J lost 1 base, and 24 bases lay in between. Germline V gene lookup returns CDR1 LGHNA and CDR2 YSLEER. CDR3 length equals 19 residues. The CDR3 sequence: CASSLTSSRLVSGTDTQYF. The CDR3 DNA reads TGCGCCAGCAGCCTAACAAGTTCCAGGTTGGTTAGCGGCACAGATACGCAGTATTTT.

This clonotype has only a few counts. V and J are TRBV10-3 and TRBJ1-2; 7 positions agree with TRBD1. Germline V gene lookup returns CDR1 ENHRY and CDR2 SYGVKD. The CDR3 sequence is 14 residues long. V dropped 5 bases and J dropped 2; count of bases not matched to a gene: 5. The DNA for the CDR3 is TGTGCCATCAGTTCAGACAGGGCCAACTATGGCTACACCTTC. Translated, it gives CAISSDRANYGYTF.

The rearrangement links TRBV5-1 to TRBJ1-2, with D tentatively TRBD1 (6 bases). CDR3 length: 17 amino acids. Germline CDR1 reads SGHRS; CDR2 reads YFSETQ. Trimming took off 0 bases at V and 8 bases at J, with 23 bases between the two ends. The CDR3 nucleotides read TGCGCCAGCAGCTTGGACACCCGCCTGGGGGGGCGCTCGGGCTACACCTTC. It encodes CASSLDTRLGGRSGYTF. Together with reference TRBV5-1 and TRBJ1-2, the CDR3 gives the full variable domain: KAGVTQTPRYLIKTRGQQVTLSCSPISGHRSVSWYQQTPGQGLQFLFEYFSETQRNKGNFPGRFSGRQFSNSRSEMNVSTLELGDSALYLCASSLDTRLGGRSGYTFGSGTRLTVV.

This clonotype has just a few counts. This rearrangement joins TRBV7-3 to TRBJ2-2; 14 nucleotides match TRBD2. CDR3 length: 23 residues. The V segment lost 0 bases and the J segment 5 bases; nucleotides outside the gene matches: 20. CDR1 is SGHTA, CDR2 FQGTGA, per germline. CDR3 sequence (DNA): TGTGCCAGCAGCTTAACGGCGGGCAGCCCTCGACTAGCGGGAGGGCCTCCAACCGGGGAGCTGTTTTTT. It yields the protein CASSLTAGSPRLAGGPPTGELFF.

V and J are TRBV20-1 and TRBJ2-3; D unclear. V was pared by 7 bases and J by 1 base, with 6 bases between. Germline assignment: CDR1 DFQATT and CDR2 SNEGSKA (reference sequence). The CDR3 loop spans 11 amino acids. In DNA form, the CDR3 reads TGCAGTGTAGAGCGCACAGATACGCAGTATTTT. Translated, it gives CSVERTDTQYF.

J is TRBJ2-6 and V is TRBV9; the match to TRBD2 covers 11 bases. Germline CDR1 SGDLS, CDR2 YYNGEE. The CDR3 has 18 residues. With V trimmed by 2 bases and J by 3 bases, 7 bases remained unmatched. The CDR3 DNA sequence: TGTGCCAGCAGCGTCGGTAGCGGGAGGGCCTTTGGGGCCAACGTCCTGACTTTC. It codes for CASSVGSGRAFGANVLTF.

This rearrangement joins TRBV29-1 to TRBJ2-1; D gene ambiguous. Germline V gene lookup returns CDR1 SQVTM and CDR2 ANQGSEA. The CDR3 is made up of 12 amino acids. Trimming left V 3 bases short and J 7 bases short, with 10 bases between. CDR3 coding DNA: TGCAGCGTTGAGGGTATGTTAAATGAGCAGTTCTTC. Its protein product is CSVEGMLNEQFF.

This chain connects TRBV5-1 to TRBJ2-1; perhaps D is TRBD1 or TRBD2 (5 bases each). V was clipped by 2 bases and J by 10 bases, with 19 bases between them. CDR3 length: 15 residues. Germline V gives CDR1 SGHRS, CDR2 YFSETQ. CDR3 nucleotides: TGCGCCAGCAGCTTCTCCGGGACCCCCTCTTTAGAGCAGTTCTTC. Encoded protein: CASSFSGTPSLEQFF.

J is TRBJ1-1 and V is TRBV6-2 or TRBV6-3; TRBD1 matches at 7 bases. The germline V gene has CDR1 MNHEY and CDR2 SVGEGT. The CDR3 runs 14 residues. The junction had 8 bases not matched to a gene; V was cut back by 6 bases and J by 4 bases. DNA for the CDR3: TGTGCCAGCAGCCGACAGGGTGGTGGCACTGAAGCTTTCTTT. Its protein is CASSRQGGGTEAFF.

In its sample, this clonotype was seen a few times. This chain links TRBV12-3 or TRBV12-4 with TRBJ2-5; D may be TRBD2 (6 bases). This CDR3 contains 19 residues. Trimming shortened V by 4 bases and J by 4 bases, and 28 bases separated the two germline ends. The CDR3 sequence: CASSSRLGKQNPRAETQYF. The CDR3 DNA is TGTGCCAGCAGTTCTCGACTAGGAAAACAAAACCCTCGGGCAGAGACCCAGTACTTC.

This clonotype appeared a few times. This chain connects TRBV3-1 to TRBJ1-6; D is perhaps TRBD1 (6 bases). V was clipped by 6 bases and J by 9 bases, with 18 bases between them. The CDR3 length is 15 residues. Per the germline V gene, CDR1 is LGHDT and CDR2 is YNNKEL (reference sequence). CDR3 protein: CASSPTAGVSSPLHF. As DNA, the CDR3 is TGTGCCAGCAGTCCAACGGCAGGGGTTTCTTCACCCCTCCACTTT.

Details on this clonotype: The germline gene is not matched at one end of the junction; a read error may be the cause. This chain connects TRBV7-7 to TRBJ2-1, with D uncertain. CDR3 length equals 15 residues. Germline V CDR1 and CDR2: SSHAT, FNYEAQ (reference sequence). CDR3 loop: CASSLGSAFYGEQFF. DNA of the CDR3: TGTGCTAGCAGCTTAGGCAGCGCCTTCTATGGTGAGCAGTTCTTC.

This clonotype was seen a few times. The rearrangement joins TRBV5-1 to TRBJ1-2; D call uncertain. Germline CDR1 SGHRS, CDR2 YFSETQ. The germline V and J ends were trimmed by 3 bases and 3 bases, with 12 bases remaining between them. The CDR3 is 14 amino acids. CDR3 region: CASSSQWGDYGYTF. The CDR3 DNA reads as TGCGCCAGCAGCTCACAGTGGGGTGACTATGGCTACACCTTC.

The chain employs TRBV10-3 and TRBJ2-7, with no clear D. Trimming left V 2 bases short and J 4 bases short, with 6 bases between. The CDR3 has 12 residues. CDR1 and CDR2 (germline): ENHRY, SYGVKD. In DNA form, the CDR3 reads TGTGCCATCAGTGAGGACCCATACGAGCAGTACTTC. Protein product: CAISEDPYEQYF.

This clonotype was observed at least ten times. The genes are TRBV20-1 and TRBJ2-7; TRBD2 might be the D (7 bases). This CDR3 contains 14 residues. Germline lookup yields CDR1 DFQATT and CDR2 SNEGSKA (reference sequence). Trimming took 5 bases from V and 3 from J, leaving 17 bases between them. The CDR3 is CSALRGGSSYEQYF. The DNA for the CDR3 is TGCAGTGCTCTGAGGGGGGGGTCCAGCTACGAGCAGTACTTC.

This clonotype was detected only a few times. CDR3 amino acids: CASSVQGLENTIYF. The CDR3, as DNA: TGCGCCAGCAGCGTCCAGGGTTTGGAAAACACCATATATTTT. The V call is TRBV5-1, the J call TRBJ1-3; D may be TRBD1 (5 bases). The V end lost 4 bases, the J end lost 6 bases, and 14 bases lay between the germline ends. This CDR3 comprises 14 residues. Germline lookup yields CDR1 SGHRS and CDR2 YFSETQ.

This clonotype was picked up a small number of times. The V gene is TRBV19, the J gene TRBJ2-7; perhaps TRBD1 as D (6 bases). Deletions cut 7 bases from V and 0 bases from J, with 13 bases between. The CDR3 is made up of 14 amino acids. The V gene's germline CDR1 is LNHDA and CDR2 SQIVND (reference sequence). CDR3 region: CASKGDPSSYEQYF. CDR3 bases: TGTGCCAGTAAGGGGGACCCCAGCTCCTACGAGCAGTACTTC.

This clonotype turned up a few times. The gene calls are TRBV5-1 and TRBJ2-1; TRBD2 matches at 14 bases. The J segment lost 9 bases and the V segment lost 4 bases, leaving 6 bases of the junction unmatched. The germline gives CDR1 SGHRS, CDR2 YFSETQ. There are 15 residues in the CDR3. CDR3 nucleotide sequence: TGCGCCAGCAGCGCGGGACTAGCGGGAGCCGGTGAGCAGTTCTTC. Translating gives CASSAGLAGAGEQFF. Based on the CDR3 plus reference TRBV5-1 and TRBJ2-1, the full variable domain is KAGVTQTPRYLIKTRGQQVTLSCSPISGHRSVSWYQQTPGQGLQFLFEYFSETQRNKGNFPGRFSGRQFSNSRSEMNVSTLELGDSALYLCASSAGLAGAGEQFFGPGTRLTVL.